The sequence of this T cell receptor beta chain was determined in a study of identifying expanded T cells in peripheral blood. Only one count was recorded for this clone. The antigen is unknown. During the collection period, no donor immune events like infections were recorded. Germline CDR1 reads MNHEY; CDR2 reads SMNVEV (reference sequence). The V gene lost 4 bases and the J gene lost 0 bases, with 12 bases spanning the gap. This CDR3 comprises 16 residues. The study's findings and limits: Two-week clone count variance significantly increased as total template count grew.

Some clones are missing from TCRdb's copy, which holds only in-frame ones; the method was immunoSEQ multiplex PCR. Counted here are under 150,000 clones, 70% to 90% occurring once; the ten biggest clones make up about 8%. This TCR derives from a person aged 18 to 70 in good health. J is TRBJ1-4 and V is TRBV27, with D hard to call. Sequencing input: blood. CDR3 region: CASSSYRPATNEKLFF. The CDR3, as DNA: TGTGCCAGCAGTTCTTATCGACCCGCAACTAATGAAAAACTGTTTTTT.